This T cell receptor (beta chain) originates from a study of neurological immune-mediated disorders. V was cut by 0 bases and J by 2 bases, with 10 bases left in between. Looked up from germline, CDR1 is SGHTA and CDR2 is FQGNSA. This CDR3 contains 15 residues. A single record per CDR3 protein comes from TCRdb applying MiXCR to the 5' RACE reads. Of about 66,000 distinct CDR3 sequences detected, under 5.5% appear once; the ten largest clones hold around 2.2%. This clonotype was counted ten times or more. Its target is not known. Study results and limitations: It was the repertoires of 18 of 34 multiple sclerosis patients that phylogenetic grouping placed in one related-CDR3 cluster, which is a possible signature.

The receptor's source is a woman between 65 and 79 years old with multiple sclerosis. The chain is built from TRBV7-2 and TRBJ2-5; D not resolved. Sequencing was done on a sample of PBMCs. The chain's CDR3 is CASSLARGNQETQYF. The CDR3 nucleotides are TGTGCCAGCAGCTTAGCGCGAGGAAATCAAGAGACCCAGTACTTC.